What follows are 4 T cell receptor beta chains derived from one specimen sequenced in a study of shared clonotypes between healthy human individuals. The protocol was immunoSEQ multiplex PCR, while the TCRdb copy is restricted to in-frame clones and leaves out a portion. The data contain about 2,500,000 clones, 85% to 95% of them singletons. The sample taken for sequencing was naive CD4+ T cells sorted from blood. The subset is: CD45RA+ positively selected. The receptors originated from a man aged 18 to 35 in good health.

V gene TRBV18 combines with J gene TRBJ2-5; unclear D gene. Germline-derived CDR1 and CDR2 are KGHSH and LQKENI. CDR3 length: 13 residues. V lost 1 base to trimming and J lost 2 bases, with 5 bases between them. This CDR3 is CASSPHRQETQYF. The CDR3 DNA follows: TGTGCCAGCTCACCACATAGGCAAGAGACCCAGTACTTC.

This chain connects TRBV10-1 to TRBJ2-2, with 8 bases that match TRBD2. V was pared by 6 bases and J by 4 bases, with 7 bases of the junction left unmatched. This CDR3 has 15 residues. Germline lookup yields CDR1 WNHNN and CDR2 SYGVQD (reference sequence). The CDR3 spells CASSGGTRGTGELFF. The CDR3 bases are TGCGCCAGCAGCGGGGGGACTAGGGGCACCGGGGAGCTGTTTTTT.

The chain carries TRBV29-1 and TRBJ2-6; D is ambiguous. Between the trimmed V and J ends, which lost 3 bases and 4 bases, there was a span of 10 bases. Per the germline V gene, CDR1 is SQVTM and CDR2 is ANQGSEA. The CDR3 is made up of 14 amino acids. CDR3 loop: CSVEGGTGANVLTF. The DNA for the CDR3 is TGCAGCGTTGAGGGTGGAACCGGGGCCAACGTCCTGACTTTC.

The gene calls are TRBV5-1 and TRBJ2-3; no definite D call. Germline V gene sequence: CDR1 SGHRS, CDR2 YFSETQ. This CDR3 comprises 12 residues. Trimming cost V 7 bases and J 2 bases, with 8 bases left between them. The CDR3 sequence is CASGENTDTQYF. For the CDR3, the DNA is TGCGCCAGCGGGGAAAACACAGATACGCAGTATTTT.